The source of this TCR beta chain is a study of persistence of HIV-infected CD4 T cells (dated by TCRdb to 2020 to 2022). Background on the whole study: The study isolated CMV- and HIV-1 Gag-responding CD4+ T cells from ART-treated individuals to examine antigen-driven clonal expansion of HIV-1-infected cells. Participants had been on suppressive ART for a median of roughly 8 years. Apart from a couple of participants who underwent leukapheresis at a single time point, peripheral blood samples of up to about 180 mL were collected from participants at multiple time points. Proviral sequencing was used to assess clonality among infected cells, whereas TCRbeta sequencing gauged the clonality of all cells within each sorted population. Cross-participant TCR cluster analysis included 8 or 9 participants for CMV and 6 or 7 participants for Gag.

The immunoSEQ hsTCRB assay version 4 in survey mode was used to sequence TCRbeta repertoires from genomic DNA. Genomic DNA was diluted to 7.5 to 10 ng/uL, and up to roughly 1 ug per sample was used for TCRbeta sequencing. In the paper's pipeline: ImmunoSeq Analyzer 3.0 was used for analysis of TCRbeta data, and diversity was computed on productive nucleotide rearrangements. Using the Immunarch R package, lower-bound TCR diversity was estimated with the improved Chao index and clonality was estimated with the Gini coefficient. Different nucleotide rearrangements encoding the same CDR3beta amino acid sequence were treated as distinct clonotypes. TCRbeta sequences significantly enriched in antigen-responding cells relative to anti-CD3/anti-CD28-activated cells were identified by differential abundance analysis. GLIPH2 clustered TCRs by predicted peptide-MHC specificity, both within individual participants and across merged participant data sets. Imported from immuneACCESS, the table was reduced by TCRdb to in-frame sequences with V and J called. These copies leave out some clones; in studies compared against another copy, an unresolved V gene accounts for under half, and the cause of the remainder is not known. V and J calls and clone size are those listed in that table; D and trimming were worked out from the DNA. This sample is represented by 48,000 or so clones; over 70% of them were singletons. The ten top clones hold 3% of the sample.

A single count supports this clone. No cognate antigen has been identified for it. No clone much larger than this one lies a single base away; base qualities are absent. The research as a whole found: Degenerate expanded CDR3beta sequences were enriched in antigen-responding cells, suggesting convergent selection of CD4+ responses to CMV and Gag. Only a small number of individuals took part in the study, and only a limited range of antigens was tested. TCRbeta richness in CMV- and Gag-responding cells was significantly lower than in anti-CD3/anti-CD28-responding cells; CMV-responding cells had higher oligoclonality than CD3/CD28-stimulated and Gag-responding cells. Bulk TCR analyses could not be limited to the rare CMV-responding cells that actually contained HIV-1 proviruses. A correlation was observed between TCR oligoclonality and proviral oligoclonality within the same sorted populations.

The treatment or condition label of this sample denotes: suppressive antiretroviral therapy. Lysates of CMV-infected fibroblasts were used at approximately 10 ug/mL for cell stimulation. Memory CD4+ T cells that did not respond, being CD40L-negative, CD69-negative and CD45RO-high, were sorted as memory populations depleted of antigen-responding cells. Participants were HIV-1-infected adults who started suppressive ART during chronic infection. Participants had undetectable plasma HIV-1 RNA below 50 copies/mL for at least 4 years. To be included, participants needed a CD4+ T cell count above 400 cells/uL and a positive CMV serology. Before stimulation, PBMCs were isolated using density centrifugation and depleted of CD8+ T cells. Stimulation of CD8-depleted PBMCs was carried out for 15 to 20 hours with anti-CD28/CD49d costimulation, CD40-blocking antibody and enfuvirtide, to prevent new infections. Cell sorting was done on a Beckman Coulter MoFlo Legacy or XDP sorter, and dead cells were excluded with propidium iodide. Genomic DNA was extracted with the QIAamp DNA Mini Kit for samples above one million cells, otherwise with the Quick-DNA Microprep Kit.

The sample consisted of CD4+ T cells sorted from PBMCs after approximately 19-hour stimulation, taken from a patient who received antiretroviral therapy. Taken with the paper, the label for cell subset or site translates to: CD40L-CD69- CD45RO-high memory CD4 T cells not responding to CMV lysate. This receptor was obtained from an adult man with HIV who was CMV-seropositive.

At the DNA level, the sequence is TGTGCCTCCAACGCAGGGGGCGCGAAGGGCACTGAAGCTTTCTTT. This sequence encodes CASNAGGAKGTEAFF. Recombination linked TRBV6-6 to TRBJ1-1, with TRBD1 matching 8 junction bases. CDR1 and CDR2 are read off the germline V gene (reference sequence) as MNHNY and SVGAGI. Unmatched junction bases come to 15, with V trimmed by 11 bases and J by 4 bases. The CDR3 goes from the cysteine to the phenylalanine over 15 residues. Only the CDR3 region is kept as DNA, spanning 45 bases read in frame from base 1.